This T cell receptor (beta chain) was sequenced during a study of T-cell reconstitution after alpha-beta-depleted transplantation in children. As to this clonotype: Its antigen remains unknown.

Study-level findings and limits: Several hundred expanded graft clones reportedly supplied alpha-beta T cells about two months after transplant.

The TCRbeta library incorporated unique molecular identifiers. TCRdb re-analysed the PCR reads in MiXCR, keeping a single row per CDR3 protein. This repertoire shows about 340,000 distinct CDR3 sequences, around 16% found once; its top ten account for about 41%. The clonotype was recovered from a male patient aged 2 to 10 who had a stem cell transplant for acute lymphoblastic leukemia, so the T cells may come from the graft donor. This material consisted of PBMCs, mostly from graft donor cells, taken 360 days after TCRalphabeta/CD19-depleted stem cell transplant.

The CDR3 bases are TGTGCCAGCACGGGGGCGGCGAACACTGAAGCTTTCTTT. This codes for CASTGAANTEAFF. The chain links TRBV12-3 or TRBV12-4 to TRBJ1-1, with D possibly matching TRBD1 (6 bases). Trimming left V 7 bases short and J 1 base short, with 10 bases between. The CDR3 loop spans 13 amino acids.